This entry features one TCR beta chain sequence. These data originate in a study of technical replicates of blood from a handful of donors. Repertoires were generated with immunoSEQ multiplex PCR, while TCRdb's copy carries only in-frame clones and drops some. The sample has some 62,000 clones; around 87% are singletons. The junction had 9 bases not matched to a gene; V was cut back by 0 bases and J by 6 bases. CDR3 length: 16 amino acids. Germline assignment: CDR1 SNHLY and CDR2 FYNNEI. The chain carries TRBV2 and TRBJ2-7; 9 bases fit TRBD2. Sequenced material: PBMCs. The sequence came from a human donor in good health. Some clones in this sample may be carry-over from other donors' samples. CDR3 sequence: CASSEASGGPSGEQYF. The CDR3 region has the DNA TGTGCCAGCAGTGAAGCTAGCGGGGGCCCCTCGGGCGAGCAGTACTTC. Looking up the rest from reference TRBV2 and TRBJ2-7 gives the full variable domain: EPEVTQTPSHQVTQMGQEVILRCVPISNHLYFYWYRQILGQKVEFLVSFYNNEISEKSEIFDDQFSVERPDGSNFTLKIRSTKLEDSAMYFCASSEASGGPSGEQYFGPGTRLTVT.